This T cell receptor beta chain was recorded in a study of radiotherapy plus CTLA-4 blockade in lung cancer. On the study more broadly: Patients showed objective responses in 18% of cases, and disease control was achieved by 31%.

The study's findings and limits: Clones derived from tumor TCRs expanded in blood after radiotherapy plus ipilimumab. Early blood T cell clone changes and increased post-radiation serum interferon-beta were reportedly the strongest response predictors.

Data came from immunoSEQ multiplex PCR; TCRdb stores just in-frame clones and leaves some out. The table records 65,000 to 85,000 clones, around 76% of them present only once. The study gave focal radiation plus ipilimumab CTLA-4 blockade to patients with chemo-refractory metastatic non-small-cell lung cancer. On this clone itself: As yet, its antigen is unknown.

The germline V gene has CDR1 LNHNV and CDR2 YYDKDF (reference sequence). Deletions cut 2 bases from V and 4 bases from J, with 16 bases between. This CDR3 is built from 16 residues. The sequences come from peripheral blood, collected from a patient treated with radiotherapy plus ipilimumab. The chain carries TRBV15 and TRBJ2-3; possible D gene TRBD2, 6 bases. This TCR was recovered from a human donor with non-small cell lung cancer whose response to radiotherapy plus ipilimumab could not be evaluated. Some clones in this sample may be carry-over from other donors' samples. The CDR3 spells CATSRSSGLRADTQYF. The CDR3 DNA is TGTGCCACCAGCAGAAGTTCGGGACTGAGGGCAGATACGCAGTATTTT.